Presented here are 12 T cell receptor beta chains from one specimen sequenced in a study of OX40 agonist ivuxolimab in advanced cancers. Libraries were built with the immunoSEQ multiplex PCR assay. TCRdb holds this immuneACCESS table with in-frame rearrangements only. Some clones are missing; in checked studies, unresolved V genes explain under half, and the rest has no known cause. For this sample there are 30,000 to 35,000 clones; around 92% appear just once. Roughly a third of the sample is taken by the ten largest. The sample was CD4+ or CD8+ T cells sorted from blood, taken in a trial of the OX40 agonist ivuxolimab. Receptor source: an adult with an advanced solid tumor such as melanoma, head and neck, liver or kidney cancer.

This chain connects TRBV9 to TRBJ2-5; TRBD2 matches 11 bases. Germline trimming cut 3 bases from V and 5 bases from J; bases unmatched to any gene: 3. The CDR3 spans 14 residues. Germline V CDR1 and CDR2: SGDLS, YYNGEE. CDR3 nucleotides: TGTGCCAGCAGCGGTAGCGGGAGGGGGGAGACCCAGTACTTC. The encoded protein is CASSGSGRGETQYF.

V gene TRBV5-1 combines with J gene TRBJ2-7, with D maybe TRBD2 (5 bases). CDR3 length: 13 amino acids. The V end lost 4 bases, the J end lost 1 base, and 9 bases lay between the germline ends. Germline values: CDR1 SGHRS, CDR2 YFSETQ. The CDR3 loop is CASSPTRSYEQYF. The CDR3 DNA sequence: TGCGCCAGCAGCCCCACTAGGTCCTACGAGCAGTACTTC.

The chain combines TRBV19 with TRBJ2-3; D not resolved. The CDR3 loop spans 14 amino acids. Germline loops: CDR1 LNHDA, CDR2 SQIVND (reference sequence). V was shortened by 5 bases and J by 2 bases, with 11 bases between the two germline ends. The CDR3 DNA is TGTGCCAGTAGTCACTCGAGCGACACAGATACGCAGTATTTT. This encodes CASSHSSDTDTQYF.

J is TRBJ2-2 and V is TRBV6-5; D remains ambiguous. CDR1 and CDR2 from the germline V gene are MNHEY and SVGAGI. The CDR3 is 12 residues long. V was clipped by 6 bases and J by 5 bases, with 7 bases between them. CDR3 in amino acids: CASSLNTGELFF. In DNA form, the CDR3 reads TGTGCCAGCAGCCTCAATACCGGGGAGCTGTTTTTT.

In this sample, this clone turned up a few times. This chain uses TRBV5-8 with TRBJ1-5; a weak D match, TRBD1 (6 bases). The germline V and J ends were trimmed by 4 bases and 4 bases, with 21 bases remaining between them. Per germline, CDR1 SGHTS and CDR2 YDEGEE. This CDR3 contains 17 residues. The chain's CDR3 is CASSGGTGLGRNQPQHF. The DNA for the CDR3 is TGTGCCAGCAGCGGCGGCACAGGGTTAGGTCGTAATCAGCCCCAGCATTTT.

CDR3 DNA sequence: TGTGCCAGCAGCTTGACGCAGGGGGCAGCGAACACTGAAGCTTTCTTT. This gives the protein CASSLTQGAANTEAFF. The rearrangement joins TRBV5-4 to TRBJ1-1; 8 nucleotides line up with TRBD1. The CDR3 spans 16 residues. Germline V lookup: CDR1 SGHNT, CDR2 YYREEE (reference sequence). The V gene end was trimmed by 1 base and the J gene end by 1 base; junction bases not matched to a gene: 6.

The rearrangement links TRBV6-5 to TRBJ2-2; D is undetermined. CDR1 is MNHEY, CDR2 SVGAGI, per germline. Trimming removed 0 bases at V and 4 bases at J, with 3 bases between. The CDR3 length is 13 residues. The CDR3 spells CASSYSGTGELFF. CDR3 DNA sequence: TGTGCCAGCAGTTACTCGGGCACCGGGGAGCTGTTTTTT.

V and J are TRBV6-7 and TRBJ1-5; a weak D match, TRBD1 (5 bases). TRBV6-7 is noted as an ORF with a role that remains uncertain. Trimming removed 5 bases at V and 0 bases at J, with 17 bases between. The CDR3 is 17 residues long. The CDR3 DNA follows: TGTGCCAGCAGTGCCGGGACCGCTATAAATAGCAATCAGCCCCAGCATTTT. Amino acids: CASSAGTAINSNQPQHF.

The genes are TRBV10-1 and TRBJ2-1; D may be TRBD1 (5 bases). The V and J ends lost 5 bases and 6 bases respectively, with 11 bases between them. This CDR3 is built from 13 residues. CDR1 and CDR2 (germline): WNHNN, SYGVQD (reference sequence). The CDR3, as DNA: TGCGCCAGCAGTATCACCAGGGTCAATGAGCAGTTCTTC. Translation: CASSITRVNEQFF.

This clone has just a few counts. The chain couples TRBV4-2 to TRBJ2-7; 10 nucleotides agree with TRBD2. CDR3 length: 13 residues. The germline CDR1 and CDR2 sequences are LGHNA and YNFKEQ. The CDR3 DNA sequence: TGTGCGGTAGCGGGAGGAACACACTACGAGCAGTACTTC. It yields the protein CAVAGGTHYEQYF.

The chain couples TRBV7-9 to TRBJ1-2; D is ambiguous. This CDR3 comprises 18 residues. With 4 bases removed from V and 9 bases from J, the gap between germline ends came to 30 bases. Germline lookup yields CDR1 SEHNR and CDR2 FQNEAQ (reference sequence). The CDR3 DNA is TGTGCCAGCAGCTCCTTCGGGCCCGATGGAGATACTAAGTGGCGCTACACCTTC. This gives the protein CASSSFGPDGDTKWRYTF.

Written as DNA, the CDR3 is TGCAGCGCCGAGGGGGAATACATTCAGTACTTC. It specifies CSAEGEYIQYF. This chain uses TRBV29-1 with TRBJ2-4; D possibly corresponds to TRBD1 (6 bases). Germline assignment: CDR1 SQVTM and CDR2 ANQGSEA. V lost 7 bases to trimming and J lost 8 bases, with 12 bases between them. The CDR3 has 11 amino acids.